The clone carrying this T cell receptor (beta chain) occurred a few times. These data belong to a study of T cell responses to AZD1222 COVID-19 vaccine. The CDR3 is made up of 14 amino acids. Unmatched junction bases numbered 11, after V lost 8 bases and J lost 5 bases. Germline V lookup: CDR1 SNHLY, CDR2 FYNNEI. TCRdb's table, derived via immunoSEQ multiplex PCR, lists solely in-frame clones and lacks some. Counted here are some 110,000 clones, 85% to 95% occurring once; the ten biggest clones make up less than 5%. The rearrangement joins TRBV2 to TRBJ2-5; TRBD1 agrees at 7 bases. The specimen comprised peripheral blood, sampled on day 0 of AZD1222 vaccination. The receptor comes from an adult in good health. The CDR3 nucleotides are TGTGCCAGCCGACATAACAGGGGTCCCGAGACCCAGTACTTC. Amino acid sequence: CASRHNRGPETQYF.